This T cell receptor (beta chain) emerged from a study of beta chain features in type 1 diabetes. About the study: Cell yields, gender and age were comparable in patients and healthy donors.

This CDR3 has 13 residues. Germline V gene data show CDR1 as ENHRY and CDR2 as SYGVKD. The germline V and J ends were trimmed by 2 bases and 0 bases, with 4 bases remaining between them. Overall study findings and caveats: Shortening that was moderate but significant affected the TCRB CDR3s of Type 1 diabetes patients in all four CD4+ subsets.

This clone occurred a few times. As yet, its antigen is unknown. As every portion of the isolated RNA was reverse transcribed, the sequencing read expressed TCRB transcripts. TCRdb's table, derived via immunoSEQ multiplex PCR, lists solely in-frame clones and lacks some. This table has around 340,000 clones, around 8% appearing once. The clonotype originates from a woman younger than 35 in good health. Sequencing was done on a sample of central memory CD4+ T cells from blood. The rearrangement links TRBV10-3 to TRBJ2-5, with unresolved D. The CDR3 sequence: CAISEGNQETQYF. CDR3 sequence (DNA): TGTGCCATCAGTGAGGGCAACCAAGAGACCCAGTACTTC.